Listed below are T cell receptor beta chains from one sample, sequenced in a study of T cell responses to AZD1222 COVID-19 vaccine. Using immunoSEQ multiplex PCR, the repertoire was profiled, and TCRdb retains in-frame clones only, with some absent. The repertoire consists of over 70,000 clones, with roughly 88% occurring once and the leading ten covering approximately 10%. Sequencing was performed on peripheral blood, taken on day 0 of MenACWY control vaccination. The receptor set was obtained from an adult in good health. Both conserved end residues are part of each CDR3. A D gene is named only where the DNA matches it firmly. A row's size may be missing; if present it is once, few, many or a size class.

v_gene: TRBV6-5
j_gene: TRBJ1-1
abundance: -
d_gene: TRBD1
CDR3nt: TGTGCCAGCAGTTACTCGGGGACAGGTGGCACTGAAGCTTTCTTT
CDR3aa: CASSYSGTGGTEAFF

v_gene: TRBV29-1
j_gene: TRBJ1-2
abundance: -
d_gene: -
CDR3nt: TGCAGCGTTCGTCCCGGGGGGGCGCGGGGTAACTATGGCTACACCTTC
CDR3aa: CSVRPGGARGNYGYTF

v_gene: TRBV19
j_gene: TRBJ1-6
abundance: -
d_gene: -
CDR3nt: TGTGCCACCTCGGAGGGAAGGGGCAATTCACCCCTCCACTTT
CDR3aa: CATSEGRGNSPLHF

v_gene: TRBV4-1
j_gene: TRBJ1-6
abundance: few
d_gene: -
CDR3nt: TGCGCCAGTAGAGGGGGAAATTCACCCCTCCACTTT
CDR3aa: CASRGGNSPLHF

v_gene: TRBV7-9
j_gene: TRBJ1-4
abundance: -
d_gene: -
CDR3nt: TGTGCCAGCAGCTCCCCAGAATGGGAAAAACTGTTTTTT
CDR3aa: CASSSPEWEKLFF

v_gene: TRBV2
j_gene: TRBJ1-3
abundance: -
d_gene: -
CDR3nt: TGTGCCAGCAGGGACCAGGGAAACACCATATATTTT
CDR3aa: CASRDQGNTIYF

v_gene: TRBV11-3
j_gene: TRBJ1-1
abundance: -
d_gene: -
CDR3nt: TGTGCCAGCAGCTTAGAGGGGGGGAACACTGAAGCTTTCTTT
CDR3aa: CASSLEGGNTEAFF

v_gene: TRBV14
j_gene: TRBJ1-1
abundance: -
d_gene: -
CDR3nt: TGTGCCAGCAGCCAACAACAGGGTATGACTGAAGCTTTCTTT
CDR3aa: CASSQQQGMTEAFF

v_gene: TRBV2
j_gene: TRBJ2-7
abundance: -
d_gene: -
CDR3nt: TGTGCCAGCAGCTTCAGGGGTGGTTACGAGCAGTACTTC
CDR3aa: CASSFRGGYEQYF

v_gene: TRBV6-6
j_gene: TRBJ2-7
abundance: -
d_gene: -
CDR3nt: TGTGCCAGCAGTTACTCGATCCAGGGGGGGGACGAGCAGTACTTC
CDR3aa: CASSYSIQGGDEQYF

v_gene: TRBV6-5
j_gene: TRBJ1-2
abundance: -
d_gene: -
CDR3nt: TGTGCCAGCACCCAACAGGGTTATGGCTACACCTTC
CDR3aa: CASTQQGYGYTF

v_gene: TRBV7-9
j_gene: TRBJ2-5
abundance: once
d_gene: -
CDR3nt: TGTGCCAGCAGCTTAAATGCGGAGACCCAGTACTTC
CDR3aa: CASSLNAETQYF

v_gene: TRBV4-2
j_gene: TRBJ2-7
abundance: once
d_gene: TRBD1
CDR3nt: TGTGCCAGCAGCCCCCGGGCGGGACAGGGGGCGAGCTACGAGCAGTACTTC
CDR3aa: CASSPRAGQGASYEQYF

v_gene: TRBV6-5
j_gene: TRBJ2-3
abundance: -
d_gene: TRBD2
CDR3nt: TGTGCCAGCAGTTCACTAGCGGGGGGGCAGCTGGATACGCAGTATTTT
CDR3aa: CASSSLAGGQLDTQYF

v_gene: TRBV4-3
j_gene: TRBJ1-5
abundance: once
d_gene: TRBD1
CDR3nt: TGCGCCAGCAGCCTGGAACAGGGGAGCAATCAGCCCCAGCATTTT
CDR3aa: CASSLEQGSNQPQHF

v_gene: TRBV5-8
j_gene: TRBJ1-6
abundance: -
d_gene: -
CDR3nt: TGTGCCAGCAGCTTGGTACGGAATAATTCACCCCTCCACTTT
CDR3aa: CASSLVRNNSPLHF

v_gene: TRBV12-3/TRBV12-4
j_gene: TRBJ1-1
abundance: -
d_gene: -
CDR3nt: TGTGCCAGCAGTTTCGCGGCAAACACTGAAGCTTTCTTT
CDR3aa: CASSFAANTEAFF

v_gene: TRBV19
j_gene: TRBJ1-4
abundance: -
d_gene: -
CDR3nt: TGTGCCAGTAGTTCCAGAGGGAGGGGTGTGGATAATGAAAAACTGTTTTTT
CDR3aa: CASSSRGRGVDNEKLFF

v_gene: TRBV7-9
j_gene: TRBJ1-1
abundance: -
d_gene: -
CDR3nt: TGTGCCAGCAGCTTAGAACCGGGGACTGAAGCTTTCTTT
CDR3aa: CASSLEPGTEAFF

v_gene: TRBV19
j_gene: TRBJ2-1
abundance: -
d_gene: -
CDR3nt: TGTGCCAGTAGTAAGGTGGAAAACAATGAGCAGTTCTTC
CDR3aa: CASSKVENNEQFF

v_gene: TRBV11-2
j_gene: TRBJ1-1
abundance: once
d_gene: -
CDR3nt: TGTGCCAGCAGCTCCGCCTCGACCACTGAAGCTTTCTTT
CDR3aa: CASSSASTTEAFF

v_gene: TRBV27
j_gene: TRBJ1-1
abundance: -
d_gene: TRBD1
CDR3nt: TGTGCCAGCAGTCCCCGACAGGGGCAATACACTGAAGCTTTCTTT
CDR3aa: CASSPRQGQYTEAFF

v_gene: TRBV18
j_gene: TRBJ2-7
abundance: -
d_gene: -
CDR3nt: TGTGCCAGCTCACTCGGGGGTGGAGACGAGCAGTACTTC
CDR3aa: CASSLGGGDEQYF

v_gene: TRBV28
j_gene: TRBJ2-3
abundance: few
d_gene: TRBD2
CDR3nt: TGTGCCAGCAGTTTATTGGATAGCGGGGACACAGATACGCAGTATTTT
CDR3aa: CASSLLDSGDTDTQYF

v_gene: TRBV5-4
j_gene: TRBJ2-1
abundance: -
d_gene: -
CDR3nt: TGTGCCAGCAGCTTGGACCAGGGGAGGTACAATGAGCAGTTCTTC
CDR3aa: CASSLDQGRYNEQFF

v_gene: TRBV6-1
j_gene: TRBJ2-3
abundance: -
d_gene: -
CDR3nt: TGTGCCAGCAGTGAAGCGCTTCGGGGCGTAAGAACAGATACGCAGTATTTT
CDR3aa: CASSEALRGVRTDTQYF

v_gene: TRBV6-5
j_gene: TRBJ2-1
abundance: -
d_gene: TRBD1
CDR3nt: TGTGCCAGGCCGGGACAGCCAAACAATGAGCAGTTCTTC
CDR3aa: CARPGQPNNEQFF

v_gene: TRBV28
j_gene: TRBJ2-5
abundance: -
d_gene: TRBD1
CDR3nt: TGTGCCCTCCGCCGGACAGGCAAAGAGACCCAGTACTTC
CDR3aa: CALRRTGKETQYF

v_gene: TRBV18
j_gene: TRBJ1-1
abundance: -
d_gene: -
CDR3nt: TGTGCCAGCTCACCCATGGTCCCAGAAGTGAACACTGAAGCTTTCTTT
CDR3aa: CASSPMVPEVNTEAFF

v_gene: TRBV3-1/TRBV3-2
j_gene: TRBJ1-1
abundance: -
d_gene: -
CDR3nt: TGTGCCAGCAGCCAATTTCAGGGTGAAGCTTTCTTT
CDR3aa: CASSQFQGEAFF

v_gene: TRBV19
j_gene: TRBJ1-5
abundance: once
d_gene: -
CDR3nt: TGTGCCAGTAGGAAAGGACAGTTGAGCAATCAGCCCCAGCATTTT
CDR3aa: CASRKGQLSNQPQHF

v_gene: TRBV7-9
j_gene: TRBJ2-5
abundance: -
d_gene: -
CDR3nt: TGTGCCAGCAGCTTAAGTCTAGCCTTAACCCGAAAATCAGAGACCCAGTACTTC
CDR3aa: CASSLSLALTRKSETQYF

v_gene: TRBV7-8
j_gene: TRBJ1-5
abundance: -
d_gene: -
CDR3nt: TGTGCCAGCAGCCTTACCCAAGCCGGCAATCAGCCCCAGCATTTT
CDR3aa: CASSLTQAGNQPQHF